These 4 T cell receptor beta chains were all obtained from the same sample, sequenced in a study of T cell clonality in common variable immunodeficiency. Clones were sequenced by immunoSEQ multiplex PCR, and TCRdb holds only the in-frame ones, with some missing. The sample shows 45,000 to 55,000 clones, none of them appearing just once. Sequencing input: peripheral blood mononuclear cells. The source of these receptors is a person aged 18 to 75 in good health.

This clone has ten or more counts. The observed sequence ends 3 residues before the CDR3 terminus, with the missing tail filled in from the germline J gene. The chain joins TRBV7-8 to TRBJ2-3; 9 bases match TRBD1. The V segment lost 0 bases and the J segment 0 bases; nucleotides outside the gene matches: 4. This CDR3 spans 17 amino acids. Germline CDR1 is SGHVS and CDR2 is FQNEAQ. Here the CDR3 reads CASSLARGTGSTDTQYF. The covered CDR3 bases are TGTGCCAGCAGCTTAGCCCGAGGGACAGGGAGCACAGATACG.

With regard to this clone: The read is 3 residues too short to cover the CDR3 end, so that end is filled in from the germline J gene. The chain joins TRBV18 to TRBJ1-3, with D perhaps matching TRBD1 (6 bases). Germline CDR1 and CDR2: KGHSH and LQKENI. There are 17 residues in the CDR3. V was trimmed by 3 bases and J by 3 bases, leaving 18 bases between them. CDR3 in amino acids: CASSPGAVGPHGNTIYF. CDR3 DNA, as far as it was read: TGTGCCAGCTCACCGGGGGCAGTGGGCCCCCATGGAAACACC.

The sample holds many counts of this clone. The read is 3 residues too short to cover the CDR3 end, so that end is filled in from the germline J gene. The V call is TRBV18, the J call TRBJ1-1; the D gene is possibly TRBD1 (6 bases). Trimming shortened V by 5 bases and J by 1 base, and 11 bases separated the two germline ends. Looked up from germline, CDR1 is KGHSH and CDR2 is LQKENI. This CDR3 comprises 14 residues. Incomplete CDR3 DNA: TGTGCCAGCTCATTCTCGGGACAGAACACTGAA. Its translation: CASSFSGQNTE. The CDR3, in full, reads CASSFSGQNTEAFF.

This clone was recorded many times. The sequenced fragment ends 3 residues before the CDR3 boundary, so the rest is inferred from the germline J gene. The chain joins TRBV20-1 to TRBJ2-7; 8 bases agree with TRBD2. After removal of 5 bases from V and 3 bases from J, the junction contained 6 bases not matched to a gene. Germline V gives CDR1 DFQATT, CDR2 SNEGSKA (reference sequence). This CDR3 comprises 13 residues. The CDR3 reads CSAPGGDVYEQYF. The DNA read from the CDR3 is TGCAGTGCTCCGGGGGGGGATGTCTACGAG.